The T cell receptor (beta chain) under discussion was sequenced for a study of T cell changes during pregnancy in multiple sclerosis. TCRdb's copy holds only in-frame clones and misses some; the assay was immunoSEQ multiplex PCR. The table shows about 62,000 clones, with 89% occurring only once. Sample: peripheral blood, taken in the first trimester of pregnancy. The sequence was obtained from a female donor with multiple sclerosis, enrolled in a pregnancy study.

The CDR3 DNA sequence: TGTGCCTGGAGTGGGACTAGCGGGAGTTACGAGCAGTACTTC. Translated, it gives CAWSGTSGSYEQYF. The rearrangement joins TRBV30 to TRBJ2-7; 13 bases are a match to TRBD2. The V and J ends lost 1 base and 4 bases, in that order; junction bases with no gene match: 1. This CDR3 is 14 amino acids long. CDR1 and CDR2 (germline): GTSNPN, SVGIG (reference sequence).